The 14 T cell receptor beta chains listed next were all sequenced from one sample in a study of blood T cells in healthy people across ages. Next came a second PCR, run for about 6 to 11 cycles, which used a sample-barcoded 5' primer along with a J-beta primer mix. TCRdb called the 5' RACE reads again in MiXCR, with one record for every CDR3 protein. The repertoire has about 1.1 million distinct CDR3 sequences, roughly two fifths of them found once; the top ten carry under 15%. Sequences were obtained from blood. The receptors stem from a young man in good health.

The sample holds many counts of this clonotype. The CDR3: CASSTTGLTDTQYF. The CDR3 coding sequence is TGCGCCAGCAGTACTACGGGACTCACAGATACGCAGTATTTT. This rearrangement joins TRBV5-1 to TRBJ2-3; possibly TRBD2 for D (6 bases). This CDR3 is 14 amino acids long. The germline V gene has CDR1 SGHRS and CDR2 YFSETQ. V was shortened by 5 bases and J by 2 bases, with 12 bases between the two germline ends. Full variable domain (outside the CDR3, taken from reference TRBV5-1 and TRBJ2-3): KAGVTQTPRYLIKTRGQQVTLSCSPISGHRSVSWYQQTPGQGLQFLFEYFSETQRNKGNFPGRFSGRQFSNSRSEMNVSTLELGDSALYLCASSTTGLTDTQYFGPGTRLTVL.

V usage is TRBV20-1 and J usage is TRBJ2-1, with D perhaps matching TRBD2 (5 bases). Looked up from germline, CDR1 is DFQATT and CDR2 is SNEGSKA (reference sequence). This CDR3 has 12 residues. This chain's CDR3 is CVAPIRGNEQFF. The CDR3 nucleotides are TGCGTTGCTCCCATCCGGGGCAATGAGCAGTTCTTC.

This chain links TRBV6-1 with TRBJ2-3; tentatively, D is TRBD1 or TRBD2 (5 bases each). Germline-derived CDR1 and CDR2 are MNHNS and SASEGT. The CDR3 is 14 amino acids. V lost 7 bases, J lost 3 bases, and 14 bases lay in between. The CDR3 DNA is TGTGCCAGCATCGGGGCTGCCTTTACAGATACGCAGTATTTT. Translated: CASIGAAFTDTQYF.

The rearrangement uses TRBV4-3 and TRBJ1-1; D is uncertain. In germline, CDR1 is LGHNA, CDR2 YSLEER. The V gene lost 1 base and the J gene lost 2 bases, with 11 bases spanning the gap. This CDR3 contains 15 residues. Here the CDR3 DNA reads TGCGCCAGCAGCCAAGTCGGGCTATACAACACTGAAGCTTTCTTT. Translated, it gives CASSQVGLYNTEAFF.

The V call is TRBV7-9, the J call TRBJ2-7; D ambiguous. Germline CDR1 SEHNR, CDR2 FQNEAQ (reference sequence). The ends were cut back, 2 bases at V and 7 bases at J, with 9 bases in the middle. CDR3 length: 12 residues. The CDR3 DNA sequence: TGTGCCAGCAGCTTAATCCCCAATGAGCAGTACTTC. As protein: CASSLIPNEQYF.

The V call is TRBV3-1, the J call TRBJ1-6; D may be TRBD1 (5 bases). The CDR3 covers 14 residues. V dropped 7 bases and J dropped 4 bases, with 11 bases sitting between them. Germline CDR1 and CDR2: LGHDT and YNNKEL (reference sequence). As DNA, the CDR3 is TGTGCCAGCACCCAGAGGGGATATAATTCACCCCTCCACTTT. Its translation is CASTQRGYNSPLHF.

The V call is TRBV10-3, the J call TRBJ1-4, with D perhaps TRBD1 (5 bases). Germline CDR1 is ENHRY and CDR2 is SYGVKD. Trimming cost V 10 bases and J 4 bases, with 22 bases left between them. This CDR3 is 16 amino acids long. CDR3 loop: CASSQVARVYNEKLFF. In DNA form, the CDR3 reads TGTGCCAGCTCCCAGGTGGCCAGGGTGTATAATGAAAAACTGTTTTTT.

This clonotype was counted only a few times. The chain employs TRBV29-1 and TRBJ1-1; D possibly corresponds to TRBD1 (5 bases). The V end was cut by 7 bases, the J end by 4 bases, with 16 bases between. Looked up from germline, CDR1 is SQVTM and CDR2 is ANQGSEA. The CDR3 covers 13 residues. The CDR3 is CSALRGAGTEAFF. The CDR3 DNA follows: TGCAGCGCACTGAGGGGAGCGGGCACTGAAGCTTTCTTT.

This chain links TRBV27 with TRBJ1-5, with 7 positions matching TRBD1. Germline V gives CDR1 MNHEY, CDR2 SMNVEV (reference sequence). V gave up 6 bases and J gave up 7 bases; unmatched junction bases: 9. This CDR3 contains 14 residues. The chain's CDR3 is CASSPTGVKQPQHF. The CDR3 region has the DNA TGTGCCAGCAGCCCAACAGGGGTGAAGCAGCCCCAGCATTTT.

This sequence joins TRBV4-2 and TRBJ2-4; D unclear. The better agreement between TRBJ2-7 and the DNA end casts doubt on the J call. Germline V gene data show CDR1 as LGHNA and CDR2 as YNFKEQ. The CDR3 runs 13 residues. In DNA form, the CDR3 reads TGTGCCAGCAGCCATAGGGTCGGCCACGAGCAGTACTTC. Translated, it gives CASSHRVGHEQYF.

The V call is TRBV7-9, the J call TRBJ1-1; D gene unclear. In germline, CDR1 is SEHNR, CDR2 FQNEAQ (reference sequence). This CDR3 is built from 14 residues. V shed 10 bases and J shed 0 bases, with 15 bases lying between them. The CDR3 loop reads CATEREGMNTEAFF. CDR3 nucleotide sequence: TGTGCCACCGAACGGGAGGGTATGAACACTGAAGCTTTCTTT.

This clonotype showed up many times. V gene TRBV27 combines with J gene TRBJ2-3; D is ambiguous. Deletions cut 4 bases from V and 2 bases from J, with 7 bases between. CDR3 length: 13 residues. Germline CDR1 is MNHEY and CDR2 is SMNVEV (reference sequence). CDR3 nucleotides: TGTGCCAGCAGTTCGACATTCACAGATACGCAGTATTTT. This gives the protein CASSSTFTDTQYF.

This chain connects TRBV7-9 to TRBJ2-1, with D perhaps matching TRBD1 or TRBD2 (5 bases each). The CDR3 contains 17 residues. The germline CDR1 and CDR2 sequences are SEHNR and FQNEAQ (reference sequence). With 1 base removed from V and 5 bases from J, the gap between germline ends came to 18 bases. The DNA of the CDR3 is TGTGCCAGCAGCTTAGTATTCGGGACGGCGAATGACAATGAGCAGTTCTTC. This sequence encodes CASSLVFGTANDNEQFF.

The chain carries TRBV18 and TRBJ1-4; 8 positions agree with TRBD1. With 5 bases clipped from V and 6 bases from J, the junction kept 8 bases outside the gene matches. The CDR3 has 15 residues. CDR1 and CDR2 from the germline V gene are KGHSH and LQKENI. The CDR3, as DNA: TGTGCCAGCTCAGAGGACAGGGAGATTGATGAAAAACTGTTTTTT. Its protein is CASSEDREIDEKLFF.